This TCR beta chain was sequenced in a study of early T cells in non-severe SARS-CoV-2 infection. Study in general: Chains were not paired, and sequencing was done on bulk RNA from unsorted whole blood.

The study's findings and limits: Anti-spike CD8 responses were favored by VDJdb matching, which missed private and CD4 specificities.

cDNA molecules, individually, were tagged with unique molecular identifiers. From the 5' RACE reads, TCRdb called clonotypes with MiXCR, one entry per CDR3 protein. This sample has 85,000 to 100,000 distinct CDR3 sequences, with roughly 9.6% found just once. The CDR3 covers 15 residues. The V end was cut by 1 base, the J end by 0 bases, with 8 bases between. Germline V lookup: CDR1 SGHRS, CDR2 YFSETQ. The sample holds a few counts of this clonotype. Its specificity is not known. What was sequenced was whole blood. The chain is built from TRBV5-1 and TRBJ2-1; D is ambiguous. The TCR was taken from an adult who was a healthcare worker with PCR-confirmed SARS-CoV-2 infection or an uninfected control (not recorded which). The CDR3 DNA is TGCGCCAGCAGCTTGAGCCGGAGCTCCTACAATGAGCAGTTCTTC. It codes for CASSLSRSSYNEQFF.